This T cell receptor beta chain is drawn from a study of blood T cell repertoires in COVID-19 (dated by TCRdb to 2020 to 2021). Regarding the complete study: The collaborator samples originated in the United States, Italy and Spain and spanned the acute and convalescent phases of COVID-19. Samples were obtained from the ongoing ImmuneRACE study (first 160 participants) and from some 1,200 subjects provided by 6 global collaborators. The material from the prospective study consisted of cDNA or gDNA derived from T cells, B-cell-depleted T cells, or PBMCs. Sample metadata almost always included a de-identified subject ID, COVID-19 status, age in years and sex. The repertoires were released in a freely available public database meant as a resource for research on the immune response to SARS-CoV-2. Where available, HLA class I and class II types were taken from metadata supplied by the sample provider and were not determined by assay-based typing. Subjects who had been exposed to COVID-19, were actively infected with it, or had recovered from it provided the deeply sampled blood TCRbeta repertoires that made up the dataset.

A note on this clone: Its cognate antigen has yet to be identified. Base quality data are lacking; no much larger clone is found one base away.

Counted from cysteine to phenylalanine, this CDR3 has 15 amino acids. Here the CDR3 DNA is all that survives: 45 bases in frame from base 1. V is pared back by 1 base and J by 0 bases, with 13 bases lying between the germline termini. The germline V gene encodes CDR1 GTSNPN and CDR2 SVGIG (reference sequence). Findings and caveats that apply to the study as a whole: The amount of clinical and demographic metadata varied by source and participant and was provided uncurated.

The immunoSEQ Assay, a bias-controlled multiplex PCR, was used to amplify TCRbeta CDR3 regions from genomic DNA. The paper's data handling went like this. The number of nucleated cells in each sample was estimated from the amplification of reference gene primers within the assay. To quantify the absolute abundance of each unique TCRbeta CDR3 rearrangement, sequence reads were collapsed and filtered. For each sample, productive Simpson clonality was calculated as the square root of Simpson's diversity index over productive rearrangements. TCRdb provides this immuneACCESS table in a form limited to in-frame rearrangements. Some clones are lacking; in checked studies, under half of them reflect an unresolved V gene, and why the rest are absent is not known. V and J calls and clone size are as listed in that table; D and trimming were resolved from the DNA. Across this sample there are 200,000 to 250,000 clones, with roughly 90% seen only once. The ten biggest clones cover 2.2% of the sample.

Another Seattle source contributed samples from volunteer blood donors who had recovered from COVID-19. Each collaborating institution followed its own protocols to collect whole blood in K2EDTA tubes. Collaborator samples were shipped for TCRbeta analysis as frozen whole blood, isolated PBMCs, or DNA extracted from either sample type. The TCR comes from a young man who had recovered from COVID-19. The rearranged chain carries TRBV30 and TRBJ2-7; the D gene is perhaps TRBD1, on 5 matching bases. The specimen was peripheral blood. The CDR3 has the sequence CAWSDVGASSYEQYF. At the DNA level, the sequence is TGTGCCTGGAGTGATGTTGGGGCCAGCTCCTACGAGCAGTACTTC.